This T cell receptor beta chain was documented in a study of vaccination and CD4 T cells after COVID-19. Treatment meaning: roughly ten-day PBMC culture with coronavirus spike peptide pools or control peptides (ViraFEST assay). Sequence data for DNA of cultured CD4+ T cells were generated by the Oncomine TCR Beta short-read assay. Cultured CD4+ T cells were the source of extracted genomic DNA. In TCRdb, the PCR reads were re-called with MiXCR into one record per CDR3 protein. The sample carries fewer than 10,000 distinct CDR3 sequences, approximately 47% recorded once. On this clonotype: Its antigen is still unknown.

This sequence was found in a human donor who had recovered from COVID-19. Material for sequencing was CD4+ T cells from blood, cultured in vitro.

This CDR3 is CASRAQENTGELFF. The CDR3 DNA follows: TGTGCCAGCAGAGCACAGGAGAACACCGGGGAGCTGTTTTTT. The gene calls are TRBV6-1 and TRBJ2-2; TRBD1 might be the D (5 bases). CDR3 size: 14 residues. Germline CDR1 reads MNHNS; CDR2 reads SASEGT. V dropped 6 bases and J dropped 1 base, with 9 bases sitting between them.